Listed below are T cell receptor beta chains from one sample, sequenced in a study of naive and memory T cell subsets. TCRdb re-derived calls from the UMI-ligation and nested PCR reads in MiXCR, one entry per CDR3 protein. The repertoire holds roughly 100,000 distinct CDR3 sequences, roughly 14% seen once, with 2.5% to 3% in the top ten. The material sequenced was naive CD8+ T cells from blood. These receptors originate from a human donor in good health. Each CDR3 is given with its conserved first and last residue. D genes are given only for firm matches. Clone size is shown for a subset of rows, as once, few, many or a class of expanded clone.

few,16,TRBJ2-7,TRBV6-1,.,TGTGCCAGCAGCGAAGGGTGGGCGGCGGCCGCCTACGAGCAGTACTTC,CASSEGWAAAAYEQYF
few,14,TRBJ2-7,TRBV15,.,TGTGCCACCGCTAACGGGTGGGTGGGCTCCGAGCAGTACTTC,CATANGWVGSEQYF
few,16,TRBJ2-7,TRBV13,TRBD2,TGTGCCAGCAGCCTTATGTCTCTTAGCGGGGGATACGAGCAGTACTTC,CASSLMSLSGGYEQYF
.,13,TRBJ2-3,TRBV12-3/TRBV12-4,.,TGTGCCAGCAGTCTGGGCGGGCGGGATACGCAGTATTTT,CASSLGGRDTQYF
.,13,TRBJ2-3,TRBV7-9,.,TGTGCCAGCAGCTACCCGACGACAGATACGCAGTATTTT,CASSYPTTDTQYF
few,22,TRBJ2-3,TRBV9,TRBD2,TGTGCCAGCAGCGTAGGATTAGCGGGGGGACCCATAACTTCTTCCCGCACAGATACGCAGTATTTT,CASSVGLAGGPITSSRTDTQYF
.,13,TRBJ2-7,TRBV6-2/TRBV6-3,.,TGTGCCAGCAGTTACAAGGTCACCTACGAGCAGTACTTC,CASSYKVTYEQYF
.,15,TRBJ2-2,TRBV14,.,TGTGCCAGCAGCCGGGGGCCGGGGAAAACCGGGGAGCTGTTTTTT,CASSRGPGKTGELFF
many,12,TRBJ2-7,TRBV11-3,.,TGTGCCAGCAGCACTCGACACTACGAGCAGTACTTC,CASSTRHYEQYF
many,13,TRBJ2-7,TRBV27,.,TGTGCCAGCAGTTTCACAGTCGCCTACGAGCAGTACTTC,CASSFTVAYEQYF
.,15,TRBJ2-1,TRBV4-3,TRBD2,TGCGCCAGCAGCCGTGACCCGGGGGGGCAGCCGGACCAGTTCTTC,CASSRDPGGQPDQFF
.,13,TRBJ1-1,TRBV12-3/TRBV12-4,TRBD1,TGTGCCAGCAGTTTTGGGTCGAGGGGGCCTTCTTTCTTT,CASSFGSRGPSFF
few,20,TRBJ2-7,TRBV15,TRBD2,TGTGCCACCAGCAGACCTTTTAGCGGGAGGGCCGACTTCCACTCCGACAAGCAGTACTTC,CATSRPFSGRADFHSDKQYF
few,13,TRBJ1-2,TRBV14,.,TGTGCCAGCAGCCAAGAGAGTCACTATGGCTACACCTTC,CASSQESHYGYTF
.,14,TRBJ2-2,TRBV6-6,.,TGTGCCAGCATAAACAGCTTGGACACCGGGGAGCTGTTTTTT,CASINSLDTGELFF